This T cell receptor beta chain was documented in a study of early T cells in non-severe SARS-CoV-2 infection. Study-level background: Chains were unpaired, as sequencing was done on bulk RNA from unsorted whole blood. Whole-study findings and limits: VDJdb matching skewed toward anti-spike CD8 responses, missing private and CD4 specificities.

This clonotype was found many times. What it binds is unknown. Unique molecular identifier tags were affixed to discrete cDNA molecules. MiXCR, run by TCRdb on the 5' RACE reads, gives a single entry per CDR3 protein. The table shows 50,000 to 80,000 distinct CDR3 sequences, with 4.9% occurring only once. V lost 2 bases and J lost 5, with 9 bases in between. Per germline, CDR1 KGHDR and CDR2 SFDVKD. The CDR3 spans 13 residues. This sequence was found in an adult who was a healthcare worker with PCR-confirmed SARS-CoV-2 infection or an uninfected control (not recorded which). The chain employs TRBV24-1 and TRBJ2-7; D is ambiguous. The source material was whole blood. CDR3: CATSDSTRDEQYF. Here the CDR3 DNA reads TGTGCCACCAGTGATTCCACCCGGGACGAGCAGTACTTC.